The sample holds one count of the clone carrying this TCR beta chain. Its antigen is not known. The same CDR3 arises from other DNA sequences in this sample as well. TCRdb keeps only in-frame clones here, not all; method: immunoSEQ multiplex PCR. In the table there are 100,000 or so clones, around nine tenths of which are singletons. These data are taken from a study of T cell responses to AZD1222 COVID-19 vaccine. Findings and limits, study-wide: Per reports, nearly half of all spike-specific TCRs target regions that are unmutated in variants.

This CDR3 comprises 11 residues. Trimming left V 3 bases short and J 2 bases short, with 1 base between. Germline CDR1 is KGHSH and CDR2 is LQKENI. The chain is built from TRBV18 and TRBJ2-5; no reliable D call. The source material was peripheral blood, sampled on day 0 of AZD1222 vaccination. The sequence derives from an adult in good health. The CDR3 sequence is CASSPQETQYF. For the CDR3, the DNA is TGTGCCAGCTCACCGCAAGAGACCCAGTACTTC.